This record covers a single T cell receptor (beta chain). Data came from immunoSEQ multiplex PCR; TCRdb stores just in-frame clones and leaves some out. The data hold 200,000 or so clones, with about 84% observed a single time. The cohort comprised adults aged about 18 to 100 years residing in about 25 US areas. These data originate in a study of blood T cell repertoires in COVID-19. Overall study: Sources were T cells, B-cell-depleted T cells, or PBMCs; the material itself was cDNA or gDNA.

The germline V and J ends were trimmed by 4 bases and 4 bases, with 16 bases remaining between them. The CDR3 consists of 15 residues. Per germline, CDR1 MDHEN and CDR2 SYDVKM. J is TRBJ1-2 and V is TRBV28; D is unclear. The TCR originated in a woman aged 40 to 50 with acute COVID-19. The sequenced sample was PBMCs or T cells enriched from blood (not recorded which). The CDR3 loop reads CASSSNSYAGYGYTF. CDR3 nucleotide sequence: TGTGCCAGCAGTTCGAACAGCTACGCGGGCTATGGCTACACCTTC.